These 2 T cell receptor beta chains share one sample of origin, sequenced in a study of beta chain features in type 1 diabetes. Sequencing targeted expressed TCRB transcripts, as all isolated RNA had been reverse transcribed. Method: immunoSEQ multiplex PCR; TCRdb's copy keeps in-frame clones and lacks some. The sample records under 200,000 clones, approximately 8.1% being singletons. The sequenced sample consisted of central memory CD4+ T cells from blood. These receptor sequences come from a man younger than 35 in good health.

This clone has more than one count but fewer than ten. This rearrangement joins TRBV15 to TRBJ1-1; tentatively, D is TRBD1 (6 bases). Trimming cost V 5 bases and J 1 base, with 8 bases left between them. CDR1 LNHNV and CDR2 YYDKDF come from the germline V gene (reference sequence). The CDR3 has 13 amino acids. CDR3 region: CATSVQGNTEAFF. The DNA for the CDR3 is TGTGCCACCAGCGTACAGGGGAACACTGAAGCTTTCTTT.

This clone has ten or more counts. J is TRBJ2-6 and V is TRBV13; a weak D match, TRBD2 (5 bases). Germline lookup yields CDR1 PRHDT and CDR2 FYEKMQ (reference sequence). The V end lost 2 bases, the J end lost 1 base, and 6 bases lay between the germline ends. The CDR3 is 15 amino acids. CDR3: CASSLPGSGANVLTF. In DNA form, the CDR3 reads TGTGCCAGCAGCTTACCGGGGTCTGGGGCCAACGTCCTGACTTTC.